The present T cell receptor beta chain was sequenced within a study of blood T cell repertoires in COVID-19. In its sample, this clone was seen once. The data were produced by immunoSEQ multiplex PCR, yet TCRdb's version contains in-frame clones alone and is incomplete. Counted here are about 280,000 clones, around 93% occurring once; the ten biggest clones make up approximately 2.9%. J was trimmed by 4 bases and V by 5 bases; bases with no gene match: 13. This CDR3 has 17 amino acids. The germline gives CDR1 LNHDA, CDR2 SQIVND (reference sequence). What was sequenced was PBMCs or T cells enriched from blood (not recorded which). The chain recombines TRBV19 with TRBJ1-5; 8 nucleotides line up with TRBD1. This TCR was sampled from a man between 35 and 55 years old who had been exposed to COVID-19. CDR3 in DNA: TGTGCCAGTAGTCTCGGGACAGGTCCTATCGCGAATCAGCCCCAGCATTTT. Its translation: CASSLGTGPIANQPQHF. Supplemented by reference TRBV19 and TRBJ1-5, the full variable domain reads DGGITQSPKYLFRKEGQNVTLSCEQNLNHDAMYWYRQDPGQGLRLIYYSQIVNDFQKGDIAEGYSVSREKKESFPLTVTSAQKNPTAFYLCASSLGTGPIANQPQHFGDGTRLSIL.